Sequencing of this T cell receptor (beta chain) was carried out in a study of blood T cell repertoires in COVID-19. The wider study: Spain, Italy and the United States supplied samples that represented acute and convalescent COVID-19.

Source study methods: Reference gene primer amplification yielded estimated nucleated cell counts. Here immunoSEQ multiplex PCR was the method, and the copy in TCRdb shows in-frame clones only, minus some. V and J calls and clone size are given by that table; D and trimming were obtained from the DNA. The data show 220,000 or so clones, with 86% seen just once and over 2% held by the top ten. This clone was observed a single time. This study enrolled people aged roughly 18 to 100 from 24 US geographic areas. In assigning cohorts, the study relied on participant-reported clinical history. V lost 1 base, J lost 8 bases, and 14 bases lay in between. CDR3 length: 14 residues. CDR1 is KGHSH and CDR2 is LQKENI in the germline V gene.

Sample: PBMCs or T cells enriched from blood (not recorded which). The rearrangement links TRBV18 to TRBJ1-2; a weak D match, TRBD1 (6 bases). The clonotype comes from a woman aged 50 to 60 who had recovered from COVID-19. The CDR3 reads CASSPQGDLGGYTF. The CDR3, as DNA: TGTGCCAGCTCACCACAGGGGGACCTAGGGGGCTACACCTTC.